This entry concerns a single T cell receptor (beta chain). The antigen is unknown. Per the germline V gene, CDR1 is SGHRS and CDR2 is YFSETQ. This CDR3 has 17 residues. V lost 0 bases and J 2 bases, leaving 15 bases between the germline ends. These data originate in a study of T-cell memory formation after mild COVID-19. Background on the study: Largely donor-specific sequence clusters came from two donors.

TCRdb re-derived calls from the 5' RACE reads in MiXCR, one entry per CDR3 protein. This sample has fewer than 450,000 distinct CDR3 sequences, with roughly a quarter found just once. Regarding the study as a whole: Day 15 to 85 contracting clones showed balanced CD4/CD8; day 15 to 37 expanders favored CD4+.

The sequence was collected from an adult woman who had mild COVID-19 (a few samples of this study predate the infection). Cell type and time point are not known. Sequenced sample: PBMCs or a T cell subset sorted from them (not recorded which). The V and J genes are TRBV5-1 and TRBJ1-5; D perhaps matches TRBD1 (5 bases). The CDR3 here is CASSLGSAGSGNQPQHF. The CDR3 coding sequence is TGCGCCAGCAGCTTGGGGTCGGCAGGGTCGGGCAATCAGCCCCAGCATTTT.